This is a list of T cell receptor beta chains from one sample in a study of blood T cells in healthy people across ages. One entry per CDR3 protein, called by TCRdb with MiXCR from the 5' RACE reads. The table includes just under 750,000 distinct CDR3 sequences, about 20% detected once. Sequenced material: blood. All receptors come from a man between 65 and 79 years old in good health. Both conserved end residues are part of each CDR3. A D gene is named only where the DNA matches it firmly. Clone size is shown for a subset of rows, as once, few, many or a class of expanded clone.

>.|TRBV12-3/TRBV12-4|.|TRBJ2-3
CASSFAGTRTDAQYF
TGTGCCAGCAGTTTTGCGGGAACGCGCACAGATGCGCAGTATTTT
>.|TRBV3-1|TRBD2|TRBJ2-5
CASSQDQLGLAGGQETQYF
TGTGCCAGCAGCCAAGATCAGTTAGGACTAGCGGGAGGCCAAGAGACCCAGTACTTC
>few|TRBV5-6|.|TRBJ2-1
CASSQLAGHQSADEQFF
TGTGCCAGCAGCCAACTTGCGGGACATCAAAGCGCGGATGAGCAGTTCTTC
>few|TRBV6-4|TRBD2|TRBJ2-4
CASSDSTAGGNIQYF
TGTGCCAGCAGTGACTCGACAGCGGGGGGAAACATTCAGTACTTC
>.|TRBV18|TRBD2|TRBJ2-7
CASSPLQRGSPEEEQYF
TGTGCCAGCTCACCACTACAGCGGGGTTCCCCAGAGGAGGAGCAGTACTTC
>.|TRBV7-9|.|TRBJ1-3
CASSSLEPKRNTIYF
TGTGCCAGCAGCTCACTTGAGCCCAAGAGAAACACCATATATTTT
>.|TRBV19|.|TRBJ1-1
CASSIMAANTEAFF
TGTGCCAGTAGTATTATGGCAGCGAACACTGAAGCTTTCTTT
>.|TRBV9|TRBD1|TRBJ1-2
CASSVPGGNYGYTF
TGTGCCAGCAGCGTACCAGGGGGTAACTATGGCTACACCTTC
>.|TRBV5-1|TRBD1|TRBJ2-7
CASKAGQGGYYEQYF
TGCGCCAGCAAAGCCGGACAGGGTGGCTACTACGAGCAGTACTTC
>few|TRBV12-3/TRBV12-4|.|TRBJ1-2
CASSLDGPYGYTF
TGTGCCAGCAGTTTAGATGGGCCATATGGCTACACCTTC
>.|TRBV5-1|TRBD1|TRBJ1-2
CASSLEDRMNGYTF
TGCGCCAGCAGCTTGGAGGACAGGATGAATGGCTACACCTTC
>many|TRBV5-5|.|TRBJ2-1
CASSFAGSSYNEQFF
TGTGCCAGCAGCTTCGCGGGGAGCTCCTACAATGAGCAGTTCTTC
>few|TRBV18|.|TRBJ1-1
CASSLSGLDTEAFF
TGTGCCAGCTCACTGAGCGGGCTGGACACTGAAGCTTTCTTT
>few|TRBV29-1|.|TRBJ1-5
CSVAQGSNNQPQHF
TGCAGCGTTGCTCAGGGGAGTAACAATCAGCCCCAGCATTTT
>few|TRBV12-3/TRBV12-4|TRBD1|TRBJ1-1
CASRGGTGVLPAFF
TGTGCCAGCAGGGGCGGGACAGGGGTTTTACCAGCTTTCTTT
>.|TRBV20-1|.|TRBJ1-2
CSAVTVLSGGYTF
TGCAGTGCTGTGACGGTATTGTCGGGTGGCTACACCTTC
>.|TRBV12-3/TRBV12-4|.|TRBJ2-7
CASSIDTYYEQYF
TGTGCCAGCAGTATTGACACCTACTACGAGCAGTACTTC
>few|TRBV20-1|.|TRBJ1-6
CSARLGSGSYNSPLHF
TGCAGTGCTCGACTGGGGAGCGGCTCCTATAATTCACCCCTCCACTTT
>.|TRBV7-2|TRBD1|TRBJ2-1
CASSPTDRGFYNEQFF
TGTGCCAGCAGCCCGACGGACAGGGGATTTTACAATGAGCAGTTCTTC
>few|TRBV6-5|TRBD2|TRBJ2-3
CASSYSIRESGGTDTQYF
TGTGCCAGCAGTTACTCGATACGGGAGAGCGGGGGCACAGATACGCAGTATTTT
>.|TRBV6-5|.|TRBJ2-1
CASKETSSYNEQFF
TGTGCCAGCAAGGAGACAAGCTCCTACAATGAGCAGTTCTTC
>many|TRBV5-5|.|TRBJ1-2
CASSLGGQFYGYTF
TGTGCCAGCAGCTTGGGTGGGCAGTTCTATGGCTACACCTTC
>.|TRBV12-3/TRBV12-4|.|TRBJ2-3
CASSLGGGNTDAQYF
TGTGCCAGCAGTTTAGGAGGGGGGAACACAGATGCGCAGTATTTT
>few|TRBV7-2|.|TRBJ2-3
CASSHNPGLTLLTQYF
TGTGCCAGCAGTCACAATCCGGGACTGACCTTACTTACGCAGTATTTT
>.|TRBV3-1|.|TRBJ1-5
CASSRAGPNQPQHF
TGTGCCAGCAGCCGGGCGGGGCCTAATCAGCCCCAGCATTTT
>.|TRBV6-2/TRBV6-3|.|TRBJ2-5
CASRLTAGASKQETQYF
TGTGCCAGCCGCCTTACCGCGGGGGCTAGCAAACAAGAGACCCAGTACTTC
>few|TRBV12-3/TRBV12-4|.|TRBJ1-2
CASSSRTYGYTF
TGTGCCAGCAGTTCCCGGACTTATGGCTACACCTTC
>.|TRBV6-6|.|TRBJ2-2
CASSYVSGELFF
TGTGCCAGCAGTTACGTATCCGGGGAGCTGTTTTTT